Listed below are T cell receptor beta chains from one sample, sequenced in a study of T cells in Graves' hyperthyroidism and ophthalmopathy. TCRdb fed the multiplex PCR reads into MiXCR, producing one record per CDR3 protein. The sample lists around 440,000 distinct CDR3 sequences, approximately 14% occurring once. Sequenced material: blood. These receptors all stem from a woman aged 18-29 years with Graves' hyperthyroidism. Both conserved end residues are part of each CDR3.

CDR3aa,v_gene
CASSYSMGEQETQYF,TRBV6-6
CSANDSGDTQYF,TRBV20-1
CASSTFRDRELEETQYF,TRBV28
CASSPGHTFSYNEQFF,TRBV18
CASSLNLGSYNEQFF,TRBV5-1
CAISAGTGGAYEQYF,TRBV19
CSAAPDHNEKLFF,TRBV20-1
CASSEMSVETGEQYF,TRBV6-1
CASSPDRYQPQHF,TRBV7-9
CASSLYGTSGHNEQFF,TRBV7-6
CASSYSVAGRELFF,TRBV6-6
CASSQEIAGGGTDTQYF,TRBV4-1
CASRDPRTGGLAKNIQYF,TRBV7-2
CASSLLQDSYYGYTF,TRBV13
CASSTRLVNEQYF,TRBV13
CASSLEGSTYEQYF,TRBV5-5
CASSPHRGSSYGYTF,TRBV3-1
CASSLEFLHTGDNYGYTF,TRBV7-6
CASSLGLANIDEQFF,TRBV5-5
CANSAGDGTDTQYF,TRBV4-1
CASSFKSGLAYEQYF,TRBV7-9
CAIGGASGRAGSYNEQFF,TRBV19
CASGNSGGAYEQYF,TRBV6-1
CASIEGGRPSNTGELFF,TRBV2
CASSEGVASSTDTQYF,TRBV6-1
CASSIGSAGGPLGPQHF,TRBV19
CASSLGHPSYEQYF,TRBV11-2
CSARVAGGDTIYF,TRBV20-1
CACQTGELFF,TRBV30